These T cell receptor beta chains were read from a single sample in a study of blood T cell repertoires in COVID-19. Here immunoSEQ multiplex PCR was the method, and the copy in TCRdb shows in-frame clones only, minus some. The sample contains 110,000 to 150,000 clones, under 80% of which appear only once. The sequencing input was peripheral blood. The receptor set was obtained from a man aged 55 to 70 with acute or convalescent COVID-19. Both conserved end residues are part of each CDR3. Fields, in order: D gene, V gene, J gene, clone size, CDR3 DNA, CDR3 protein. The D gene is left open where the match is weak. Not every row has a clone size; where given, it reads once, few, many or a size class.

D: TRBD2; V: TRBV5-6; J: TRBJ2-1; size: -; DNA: TGTGCCAGCAGCGGGGGACTAGAGACCTACAATGAGCAGTTCTTC; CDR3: CASSGGLETYNEQFF
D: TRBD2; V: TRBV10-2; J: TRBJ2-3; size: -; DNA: TGCGCCAGCCTTAGCGGGGGCACAGATACGCAGTATTTT; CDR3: CASLSGGTDTQYF
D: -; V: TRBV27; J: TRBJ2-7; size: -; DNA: TGTGCCAGCAGTTTACGACTAGGGAACGAGCAGTACTTC; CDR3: CASSLRLGNEQYF
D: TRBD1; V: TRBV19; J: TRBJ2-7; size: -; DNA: TGTGCCAGTAGTAAACATGGACAGGGTGGCTCCTACGAGCAGTACTTC; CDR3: CASSKHGQGGSYEQYF
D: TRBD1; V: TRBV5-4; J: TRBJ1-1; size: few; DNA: TGTGCCAGCAGCTGGACAGGGAGGACTGAAGCTTTCTTT; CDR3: CASSWTGRTEAFF
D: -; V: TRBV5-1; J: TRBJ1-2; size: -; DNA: TGCGCCAGCAGCCCCGTGGGGCGCGCCTATGGCTACACCTTC; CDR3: CASSPVGRAYGYTF
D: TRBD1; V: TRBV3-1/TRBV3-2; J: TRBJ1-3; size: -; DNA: TGTGCCAGCAGCCAAAAGGGGGCAGGAAACACCATATATTTT; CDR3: CASSQKGAGNTIYF
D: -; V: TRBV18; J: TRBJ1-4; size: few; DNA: TGTGCCAGCTCACCGTGGACACCCCCGGACAAACTGTTTTTT; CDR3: CASSPWTPPDKLFF
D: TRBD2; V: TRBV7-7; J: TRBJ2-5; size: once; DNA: TGTGCTAGCAGCACACGGACTAGCGGCAAAGAGACCCAGTACTTC; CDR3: CASSTRTSGKETQYF
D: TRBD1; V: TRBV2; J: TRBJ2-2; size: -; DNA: TGTGCCAGCAGGAACAGGGGATTGGACACCGGGGAGCTGTTTTTT; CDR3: CASRNRGLDTGELFF
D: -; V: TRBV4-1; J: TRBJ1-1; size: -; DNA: TGCGCCAGCAGCCAAGTCCGAAACCGGGACTTTAACACTGAAGCTTTCTTT; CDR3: CASSQVRNRDFNTEAFF
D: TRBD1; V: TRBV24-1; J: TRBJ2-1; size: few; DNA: TGTGCCACCAGTGAAAGGACAGGGTTCTACAATGAGCAGTTCTTC; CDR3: CATSERTGFYNEQFF
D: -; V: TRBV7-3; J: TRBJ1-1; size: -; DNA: TGTGCCAGCAGCCTCGGACAGCGCACTGAAGCTTTCTTT; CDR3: CASSLGQRTEAFF
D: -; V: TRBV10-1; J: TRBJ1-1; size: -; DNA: TGCGCCAGCAGTATTGACCTTCTCGGGACTGAAGCTTTCTTT; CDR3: CASSIDLLGTEAFF
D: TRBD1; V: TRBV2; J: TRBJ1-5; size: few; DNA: TGTGCCAGCAACGACAGGGTGAATCAGCCCCAGCATTTT; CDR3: CASNDRVNQPQHF
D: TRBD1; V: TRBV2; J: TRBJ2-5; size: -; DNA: TGTGCCAGCAGGGGACAGGGAGAAGAGACCCAGTACTTC; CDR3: CASRGQGEETQYF
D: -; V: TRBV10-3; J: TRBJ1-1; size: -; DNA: TGTGCCATCAGTGTAACCGGGACATCGATGAACACTGAAGCTTTCTTT; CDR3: CAISVTGTSMNTEAFF
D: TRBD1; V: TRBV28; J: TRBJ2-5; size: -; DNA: TGTGCCAGCACCCCGGGACAGGGAGGTGCAGAGACCCAGTACTTC; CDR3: CASTPGQGGAETQYF
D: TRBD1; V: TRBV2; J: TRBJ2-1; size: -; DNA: TGTGCCAGCAGTGACGAGGGGGCCCCCTACAATGAGCAGTTCTTC; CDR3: CASSDEGAPYNEQFF
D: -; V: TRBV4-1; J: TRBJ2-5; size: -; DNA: TGCGCCAGCAGCCAAGAATCGAGTTTCGGGGGGCGTCGGGAGACCCAGTACTTC; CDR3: CASSQESSFGGRRETQYF
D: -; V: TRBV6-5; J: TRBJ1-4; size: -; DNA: TGTGCCAGCAGTTCCTTGACAGCGGGTAATGAAAAACTGTTTTTT; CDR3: CASSSLTAGNEKLFF
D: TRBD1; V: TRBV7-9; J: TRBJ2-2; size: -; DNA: TGTGCCAGCAGCTACAGGGGCGAGAACACCGGGGAGCTGTTTTTT; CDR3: CASSYRGENTGELFF
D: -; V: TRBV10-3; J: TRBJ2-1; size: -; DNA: TGTGCCATCAGTGAGCCGAGCGGAGCCGCCTACAATGAGCAGTTCTTC; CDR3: CAISEPSGAAYNEQFF
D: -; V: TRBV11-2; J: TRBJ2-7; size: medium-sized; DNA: TGTGCCAGCAGCTTAGAACAGGTAGAGGTGGGCGAGCAGTACTTC; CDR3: CASSLEQVEVGEQYF
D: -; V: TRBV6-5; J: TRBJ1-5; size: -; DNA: TGTGCCAGCGGGAGGGATCAGCCCCAGCATTTT; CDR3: CASGRDQPQHF
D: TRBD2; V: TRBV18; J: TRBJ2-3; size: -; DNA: TGTGCCAGCTCACCCCGAGTGCGGGAGGGTACAGATACGCAGTATTTT; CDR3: CASSPRVREGTDTQYF
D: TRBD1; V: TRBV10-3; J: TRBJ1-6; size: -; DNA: TGTGCCATCAGTGAACAGGGGGCTAATTCACCCCTCCACTTT; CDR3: CAISEQGANSPLHF
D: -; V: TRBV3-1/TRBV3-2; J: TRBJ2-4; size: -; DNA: TGTGCCAGCAGCCCCTTAGGCGGGATAGCCAAAAACATTCAGTACTTC; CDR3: CASSPLGGIAKNIQYF
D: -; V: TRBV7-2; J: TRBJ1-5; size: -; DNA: TGTGCCAGCAGCCCCGAACAGGGTTTGGTTAATCAGCCCCAGCATTTT; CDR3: CASSPEQGLVNQPQHF
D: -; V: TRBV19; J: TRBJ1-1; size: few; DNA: TGTGCCAGTACCTTAGGGGCCAGGGGACCCCCCGAAGCTTTCTTT; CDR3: CASTLGARGPPEAFF
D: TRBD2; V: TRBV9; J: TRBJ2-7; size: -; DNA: TGTGCCAGCAGCGTAGCTAGCGGGACTACCTACGAGCAGTACTTC; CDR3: CASSVASGTTYEQYF
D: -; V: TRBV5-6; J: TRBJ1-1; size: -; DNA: TGTGCCAGCAGCTTGAACCGGGGGGGAGCTTTCTTT; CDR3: CASSLNRGGAFF
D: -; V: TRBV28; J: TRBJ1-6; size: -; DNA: TGTGCCAGCAGTTCCGGGTCAGCATGGGATTCACCCCTCCACTTT; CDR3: CASSSGSAWDSPLHF
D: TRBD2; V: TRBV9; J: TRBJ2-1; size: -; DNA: TGTGCCAGCAGCGCGAGCGGGAGGGGGAATGAGCAGTTCTTC; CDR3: CASSASGRGNEQFF
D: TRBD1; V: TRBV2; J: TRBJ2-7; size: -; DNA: TGTGCCAGCAGTGGAGAGACCGGACAGGTTCTGGAGTACTTC; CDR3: CASSGETGQVLEYF
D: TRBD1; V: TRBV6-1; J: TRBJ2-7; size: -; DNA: TGTGCCAGCAGTGAACTACAGGGGAGCTACGAGCAGTACTTC; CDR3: CASSELQGSYEQYF
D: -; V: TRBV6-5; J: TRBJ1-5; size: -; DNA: TGTGCCAGCATGTCAGATAGCAATCAGCCCCAGCATTTT; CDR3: CASMSDSNQPQHF
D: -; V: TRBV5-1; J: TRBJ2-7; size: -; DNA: TGCGCCAGCAGCCCCCGTTGGTCGGGATACGAGCAGTACTTC; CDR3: CASSPRWSGYEQYF
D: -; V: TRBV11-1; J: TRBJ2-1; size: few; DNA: TGTGCCAGCAGCCGGGAGCCCTCGGAATACAATGAGCAGTTCTTC; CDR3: CASSREPSEYNEQFF
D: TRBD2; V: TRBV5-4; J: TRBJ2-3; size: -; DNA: TGTGCCAGCAGCTTGGATGAGACTAGCGGGCGCTTGGGAGATACGCAGTATTTT; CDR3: CASSLDETSGRLGDTQYF
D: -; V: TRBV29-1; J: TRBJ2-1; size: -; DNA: TGCAGCGTTCGGGTCTTCGGGGACAATGAGCAGTTCTTC; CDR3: CSVRVFGDNEQFF
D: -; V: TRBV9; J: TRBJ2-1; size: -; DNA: TGTGCCAGCAGCGTAGGGGTGGGACACGAGAATGAGCAGTTCTTC; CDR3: CASSVGVGHENEQFF
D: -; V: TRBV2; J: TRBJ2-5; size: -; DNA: TGTGCCAGCAACAGGAACATAGGGGCCCAAGAGACCCAGTACTTC; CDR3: CASNRNIGAQETQYF
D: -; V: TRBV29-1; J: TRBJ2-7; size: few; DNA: TGCAGCGTATTGCAGGGGGGCCTTTACGAGCAGTACTTC; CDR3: CSVLQGGLYEQYF
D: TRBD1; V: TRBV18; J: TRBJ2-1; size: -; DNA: TGTGCCAGCTCACCACAACCCGGGACAGGAATCAATGAGCAGTTCTTC; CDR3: CASSPQPGTGINEQFF
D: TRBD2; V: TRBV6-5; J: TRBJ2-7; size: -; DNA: TGTGCCAGCAGACGGGGACTAGCGGCCTACGAGCAGTACTTC; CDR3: CASRRGLAAYEQYF
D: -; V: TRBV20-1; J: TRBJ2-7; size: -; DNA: TGCAGTGTCAGACTAGACTACGAGCAGTACTTC; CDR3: CSVRLDYEQYF
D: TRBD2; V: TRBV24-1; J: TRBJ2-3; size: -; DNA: TGTGCCACCAGTGGAGACCTAGCGGGAGTGGGTGATACGCAGTATTTT; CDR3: CATSGDLAGVGDTQYF
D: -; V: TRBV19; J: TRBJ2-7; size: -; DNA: TGTGCCAGTAGCAGCCTTACCAGGGGCGAGCAGTACTTC; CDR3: CASSSLTRGEQYF
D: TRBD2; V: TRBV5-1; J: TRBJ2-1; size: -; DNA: TGCGCCAGCAGCTTGGTAGTAGCGGGAGGGCGCGGTGAGCAGTTCTTC; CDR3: CASSLVVAGGRGEQFF
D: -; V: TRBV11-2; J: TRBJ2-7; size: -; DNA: TGTGCCAGCAGCTTAGGTCAGGGCCTTCTCGAGCAGTACTTC; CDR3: CASSLGQGLLEQYF
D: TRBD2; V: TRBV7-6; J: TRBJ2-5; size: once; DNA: TGTGCCAGCAGTCCAAGCGGGCAGGGACTAAGGCAGACCCAGTACTTC; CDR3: CASSPSGQGLRQTQYF
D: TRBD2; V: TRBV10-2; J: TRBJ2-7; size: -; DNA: TGCGCCAGCAGTGAGGGCCGGACTAGCTCCTACGAGCAGTACTTC; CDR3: CASSEGRTSSYEQYF
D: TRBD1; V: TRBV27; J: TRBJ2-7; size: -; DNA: TGTGCCAGCAGTTTAGTCAGAGGACAGGTCTACGAGCAGTACTTC; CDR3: CASSLVRGQVYEQYF
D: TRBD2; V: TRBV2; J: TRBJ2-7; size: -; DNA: TGTGCCAGCAGGCCGGGACTAGCGATCGAGCAGTACTTC; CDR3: CASRPGLAIEQYF
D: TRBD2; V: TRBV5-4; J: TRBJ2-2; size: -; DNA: TGTGCCAGCAGCTTGGTAGTGACTAGCGACACCGGGGAGCTGTTTTTT; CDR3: CASSLVVTSDTGELFF
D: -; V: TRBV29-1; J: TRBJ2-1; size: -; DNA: TGCAGCGTTGAGCAGCTTGAGCCGGGTTCGCAGTTCTTC; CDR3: CSVEQLEPGSQFF